This record covers a single T cell receptor beta chain. Its target is unknown. Produced via immunoSEQ multiplex PCR; TCRdb's table is partial and in-frame only. The table shows 35,000 to 40,000 clones, with over 75% occurring only once. This entry is derived from a study of T cells in localized non-small cell lung cancer. The study, taken as a whole, reports: A median of around 57 clones ranked among the top 100 in tumor appeared in adjacent lung. Longer overall survival was seen with higher T cell density measured in blood.

CDR1 KGHSH and CDR2 LQKENI come from the germline V gene. The length of the CDR3 is 15 residues. V dropped 0 bases and J dropped 4 bases, with 12 bases sitting between them. The specimen was peripheral blood, collected before any cancer treatment. The chain uses TRBV18 and TRBJ1-1, with D perhaps matching TRBD1 (5 bases). The TCR comes from a male donor aged 60 or older with stage III squamous cell lung carcinoma. The CDR3 bases are TGTGCCAGCTCACCACCGGAAGGAGGGGCCACTGAAGCTTTCTTT. Its translation: CASSPPEGGATEAFF.